A selection of T cell receptor beta chains follows, all from one sample in a study of identical twins. MiXCR, applied by TCRdb to the 5' RACE reads, yields one record per CDR3 protein. Here the sample spans 690,000 or so distinct CDR3 sequences, 5.5% to 7.5% being singletons. Sequenced sample: naive T cells sorted from blood. Every receptor here comes from a young man in good health. Each CDR3 is given with its conserved first and last residue. A D gene is named only where the DNA matches it firmly. Clone size is given for some rows only: seen once, a few or many times, or a class if the clone is expanded.

d_call	j_call	clone_size	v_call	cdr3_length	cdr3_aa	cdr3_nt
-	TRBJ2-3	many	TRBV7-9	14	CASSLNPSTDTQYF	TGTGCCAGCTCTCTCAACCCTAGCACAGATACGCAGTATTTT
TRBD1	TRBJ2-7	few	TRBV9	14	CASSVGDRNYEQYF	TGTGCCAGCAGCGTAGGGGACAGGAACTACGAGCAGTACTTC
-	TRBJ1-2	many	TRBV7-8	12	CASSSSFYGYTF	TGTGCCAGCAGCTCCTCGTTCTATGGCTACACCTTC
-	TRBJ2-1	few	TRBV20-1	13	CSARDPRRNEQFF	TGCAGTGCTAGAGATCCCCGACGCAATGAGCAGTTCTTC
-	TRBJ1-3	many	TRBV20-1	16	CSAVLGPTPSGNTIYF	TGCAGTGCTGTATTGGGACCGACCCCTTCTGGAAACACCATATATTTT
-	TRBJ2-2	few	TRBV4-1	14	CASSQGGTAGELFF	TGCGCCAGCAGCCAAGGAGGGACCGCCGGGGAGCTGTTTTTT
-	TRBJ2-5	many	TRBV29-1	14	CSVGPQDLQETQYF	TGCAGCGTTGGACCACAGGACCTCCAAGAGACCCAGTACTTC
-	TRBJ1-6	many	TRBV27	14	CASSSTLNNSPLHF	TGTGCCAGCAGTTCGACACTCAATAATTCACCCCTCCACTTT
TRBD1	TRBJ1-5	many	TRBV20-1	15	CSARGDRGGHQPQHF	TGCAGTGCTAGAGGAGACAGGGGGGGACATCAGCCCCAGCATTTT
TRBD1	TRBJ2-1	few	TRBV13	16	CASSEPGQGAHNEQFF	TGTGCCAGCAGCGAACCGGGACAGGGGGCGCATAATGAGCAGTTCTTC
-	TRBJ2-5	-	TRBV3-1	15	CASSPNPAVQETQYF	TGTGCCAGCAGCCCAAACCCAGCGGTCCAAGAGACCCAGTACTTC
TRBD2	TRBJ2-1	-	TRBV6-1	18	CASNKLPTSGVSYNEQFF	TGTGCCAGCAATAAACTCCCCACTAGCGGGGTCTCCTACAATGAGCAGTTCTTC
-	TRBJ2-3	-	TRBV7-9	14	CASSPGPQSDTQYF	TGTGCCAGCAGCCCCGGGCCTCAATCAGATACGCAGTATTTT
-	TRBJ2-1	few	TRBV10-3	13	CAISEPPSNEQFF	TGTGCCATCAGTGAACCGCCCTCCAATGAGCAGTTCTTC
-	TRBJ2-5	-	TRBV9	15	CASSATPGVEETQYF	TGTGCCAGCAGCGCGACCCCGGGTGTGGAAGAGACCCAGTACTTC
-	TRBJ2-5	-	TRBV11-2	17	CASSLEIAGLNPETQYF	TGTGCCAGCAGCTTAGAAATCGCGGGGTTAAATCCTGAGACCCAGTACTTC
-	TRBJ2-1	many	TRBV27	13	CASSFPFSGEQFF	TGTGCCAGCAGTTTTCCTTTCTCGGGTGAGCAGTTCTTC
-	TRBJ2-7	many	TRBV7-9	15	CASSTSGAFSYEQYF	TGTGCCAGCAGCACATCAGGGGCCTTCTCCTACGAGCAGTACTTC
TRBD1	TRBJ1-5	many	TRBV7-2	15	CASSLNRGFDQPQHF	TGTGCCAGCAGCTTAAACAGGGGGTTTGATCAGCCCCAGCATTTT
-	TRBJ2-1	many	TRBV5-1	12	CASSFIGDEQFF	TGCGCCAGCAGCTTTATCGGCGATGAGCAGTTCTTC
-	TRBJ2-4	few	TRBV19	13	CASKAFAKNIQYF	TGTGCCAGTAAGGCTTTTGCCAAAAACATTCAGTACTTC
-	TRBJ2-7	-	TRBV11-3	13	CASSSTSSHEQYF	TGTGCCAGCAGCTCAACTAGCTCCCACGAGCAGTACTTC
TRBD2	TRBJ2-7	-	TRBV7-2	13	CASSSGLVGEQYF	TGTGCCAGCAGCTCCGGACTAGTCGGAGAGCAGTACTTC
TRBD1	TRBJ1-1	many	TRBV5-1	17	CASSLKTWTGTGTEAFF	TGCGCCAGCAGCTTAAAGACGTGGACAGGAACGGGAACTGAAGCTTTCTTT
TRBD1	TRBJ1-1	-	TRBV12-3/TRBV12-4	15	CASSLQGDMNTEAFF	TGTGCCAGCAGTTTGCAGGGGGATATGAACACTGAAGCTTTCTTT
-	TRBJ2-7	many	TRBV7-2	14	CASSWGDSSYEQYF	TGTGCCAGCAGCTGGGGGGACTCCTCCTACGAGCAGTACTTC
TRBD2	TRBJ2-7	-	TRBV7-2	14	CASSPPGGPREQYF	TGTGCCAGCAGCCCCCCGGGGGGGCCGCGCGAGCAGTACTTC
-	TRBJ2-1	few	TRBV14	18	CASSLQRNRFEEVNEQFF	TGTGCCAGCAGCCTACAACGAAACAGGTTTGAGGAGGTCAATGAGCAGTTCTTC
-	TRBJ2-7	many	TRBV12-3/TRBV12-4	14	CASSIEQGRYEQYF	TGTGCCAGCTCTATCGAGCAGGGGAGGTACGAGCAGTACTTC
-	TRBJ2-7	many	TRBV3-1	15	CASSQVPRRWNEQYF	TGTGCCAGCAGCCAAGTTCCGAGACGATGGAACGAGCAGTACTTC
-	TRBJ1-5	few	TRBV6-2/TRBV6-3	14	CASSYRAGDQPQHF	TGTGCCAGCAGTTACCGGGCAGGGGATCAGCCCCAGCATTTT
TRBD1	TRBJ2-1	many	TRBV12-3/TRBV12-4	14	CASTRTGVGNEQFF	TGTGCCAGCACCCGGACAGGGGTCGGCAATGAGCAGTTCTTC
TRBD1	TRBJ2-5	many	TRBV6-1	16	CASSQAGQGTQETQYF	TGTGCCAGCAGCCAGGCGGGACAGGGGACCCAAGAGACCCAGTACTTC
TRBD2	TRBJ2-1	few	TRBV27	15	CASRPLASGNNEQFF	TGTGCCAGCAGACCCCTAGCTAGCGGGAACAATGAGCAGTTCTTC
-	TRBJ1-6	-	TRBV7-6	13	CASSLDVGSPLHF	TGTGCCAGCAGCTTAGATGTGGGTTCACCCCTCCACTTT
-	TRBJ2-7	many	TRBV27	13	CASSLSRRSEQYF	TGTGCCAGCAGTTTATCCAGGCGAAGCGAGCAGTACTTC
TRBD1	TRBJ1-2	-	TRBV25-1	12	CASRGTGNGYTF	TGTGCCAGCAGGGGGACAGGGAACGGCTACACCTTC
-	TRBJ2-1	many	TRBV15	13	CATSILPYNEQFF	TGTGCCACCAGCATACTACCCTACAATGAGCAGTTCTTC
TRBD2	TRBJ2-7	many	TRBV30	17	CALLPGLAGPSSYEQYF	TGTGCCTTGCTCCCGGGACTAGCGGGACCTAGCTCCTACGAGCAGTACTTC
-	TRBJ1-1	many	TRBV6-6	12	CASSTRNTEAFF	TGTGCCAGCAGTACGAGGAACACTGAAGCTTTCTTT
-	TRBJ2-2	many	TRBV12-3/TRBV12-4	12	CAVRRGAGELFF	TGTGCCGTCCGTCGGGGTGCCGGGGAGCTGTTTTTT
-	TRBJ2-5	many	TRBV20-1	13	CSASRTVTETQYF	TGCAGTGCTTCCCGGACCGTGACGGAGACCCAGTACTTC
TRBD1	TRBJ1-4	-	TRBV6-5	15	CASSYSRTGREKLFF	TGTGCCAGCAGTTACTCCCGGACAGGCCGTGAAAAACTGTTTTTT
-	TRBJ2-1	many	TRBV29-1	12	CSAEIGGNEQFF	TGCAGCGCCGAGATTGGCGGGAATGAGCAGTTCTTC
-	TRBJ1-2	-	TRBV6-1	14	CASSEAHGTGGYTF	TGTGCCAGCAGTGAAGCGCACGGCACGGGTGGCTACACCTTC
TRBD1	TRBJ1-1	few	TRBV6-1	15	CASRKNRGRWGGTFF	TGTGCCAGCAGAAAAAACAGGGGGCGCTGGGGGGGAACTTTCTTT
-	TRBJ2-5	-	TRBV4-1	15	CASSQVGTNSETQYF	TGCGCCAGCAGCCAAGTAGGGACCAATTCAGAGACCCAGTACTTC
-	TRBJ2-2	-	TRBV6-1	17	CASSEKFVRPNTGELFF	TGTGCCAGCAGTGAAAAATTTGTTCGACCGAACACCGGGGAGCTGTTTTTT
-	TRBJ2-6	many	TRBV3-1	14	CASSPNSGANVLTF	TGCGCCAGCAGCCCCAATTCTGGGGCCAACGTCCTGACTTTC
-	TRBJ1-3	few	TRBV14	11	CASSQDNGVCF	TGTGCCAGCAGCCAAGACAATGGCGTATGTTTT
-	TRBJ2-2	few	TRBV5-1	14	CASSISRSTGELFF	TGCGCCAGCAGCATCAGCCGTTCCACCGGGGAGCTGTTTTTT
-	TRBJ2-5	-	TRBV12-3/TRBV12-4	17	CASSFNRGISGPMAQYF	TGTGCCAGCAGTTTCAACAGGGGGATTAGCGGGCCCATGGCCCAGTACTTC
-	TRBJ2-1	many	TRBV29-1	11	CSALGAVEQFF	TGCAGCGCATTGGGAGCTGTTGAGCAGTTCTTC
TRBD1	TRBJ2-5	-	TRBV11-2	14	CASRPLRGRETQYF	TGTGCCAGCCGCCCTTTGAGGGGGCGGGAGACCCAGTACTTC
TRBD2	TRBJ2-5	-	TRBV6-5	19	CASSYSLQFLAGGEETQYF	TGTGCCAGCAGTTACTCCCTTCAATTCTTAGCGGGAGGGGAGGAGACCCAGTACTTC
-	TRBJ2-1	many	TRBV7-2	13	CASSFVSGNEQFF	TGTGCCAGCAGCTTCGTAAGTGGCAATGAGCAGTTCTTC
-	TRBJ2-7	-	TRBV20-1	14	CSARDFVMGPEQYF	TGCAGTGCTAGAGATTTTGTAATGGGCCCCGAGCAGTACTTC
-	TRBJ2-7	many	TRBV6-1	15	CASSQDSWISYEQYF	TGTGCCAGCAGTCAGGACAGTTGGATCTCCTACGAGCAGTACTTC